The 3 T cell receptor beta chains in this list originate from one sample, sequenced in a study of T cells in women clearing cervical HPV infection. The data were produced by immunoSEQ multiplex PCR, yet TCRdb's version contains in-frame clones alone and is incomplete. Reported are tens of thousands of clones; the ten largest clones contain around 7%. The specimen was blood buffy coat. The receptors originated from a woman between 18 and 70 years old with a cervical HPV16 infection that either progressed to CIN3+ or cleared (not recorded which).

On this clone itself: The read ends 3 residues before the CDR3 terminus; that terminus is restored from the germline J gene. The rearrangement links TRBV18 to TRBJ1-5; D not certain. The length of the CDR3 is 15 residues. Germline V lookup: CDR1 KGHSH, CDR2 LQKENI. Trimming removed 1 base from V and 0 bases from J, with 7 bases in between. The CDR3 loop reads CASSPQGDSNQPQHF. The sequenced CDR3 bases are TGTGCCAGCTCACCACAGGGTGATAGCAATCAGCCC.

About this clone: The read terminates 3 residues ahead of where the CDR3 ends, so the germline J gene completes it. The chain uses TRBV12-5 and TRBJ1-2, with D possibly TRBD1 on 5 matching bases. Germline V gene data show CDR1 as LGHNT and CDR2 as FRNRAP. The ends were cut back, 1 base at V and 4 bases at J, with 16 bases in the middle. The CDR3 runs to 16 residues. The CDR3 DNA, read in part, is TGTGCTAGTGGTTTGGGCTCAGGACAACGTTTCTATGGC. Encoded protein: CASGLGSGQRFYG. The CDR3 reads in full as CASGLGSGQRFYGYTF.

With regard to this clone: The CDR3 end falls 3 residues outside the read, so it is completed with the germline J gene. J is TRBJ1-5 and V is TRBV18, with a tentative D call TRBD1 (6 bases). The V gene lost 2 bases and the J gene lost 0 bases, with 11 bases spanning the gap. The V gene's germline CDR1 is KGHSH and CDR2 LQKENI. CDR3 size: 16 residues. CDR3 sequence reads: CASSPTTGYSNQPQHF. The sequenced part of the CDR3 DNA is TGTGCCAGCTCACCAACTACAGGGTATAGCAATCAGCCC.